These T cell receptor beta chains were read from a single sample in a study of cytomegalovirus exposure and HLA in healthy donors. The data were produced by immunoSEQ multiplex PCR, yet TCRdb's version contains in-frame clones alone and is incomplete. Of just over 150,000 clones in the sample, approximately 80% were seen once. Sequenced: PBMCs. These receptor sequences come from a young man in good health and CMV-seronegative. Both conserved end residues are part of each CDR3. A D gene is named only where the DNA matches it firmly. Size values are once, few and many counts, or a class for expanded clones, and some rows have none.

abundance: .
j_gene: TRBJ2-5
d_gene: TRBD1
v_gene: TRBV9
CDR3aa: CASSSPGTGRKTQYF
CDR3nt: TGTGCCAGCAGCTCCCCCGGGACAGGTAGAAAGACCCAGTACTTC

abundance: .
j_gene: TRBJ2-1
d_gene: TRBD1
v_gene: TRBV5-1
CDR3aa: CASSLVGGSYNEQFF
CDR3nt: TGCGCCAGCAGCTTGGTAGGGGGCTCTTACAATGAGCAGTTCTTC

abundance: .
j_gene: TRBJ1-6
d_gene: TRBD1
v_gene: TRBV13
CDR3aa: CASSAGQGSASPLHF
CDR3nt: TGTGCCAGCAGCGCCGGACAGGGGTCTGCTTCACCCCTCCACTTT

abundance: .
j_gene: TRBJ2-7
d_gene: .
v_gene: TRBV14
CDR3aa: CASTELGGYEQYF
CDR3nt: TGTGCCAGCACCGAACTCGGGGGCTACGAGCAGTACTTC

abundance: once
j_gene: TRBJ2-1
d_gene: TRBD2
v_gene: TRBV13
CDR3aa: CASSFRWSGVYEQFF
CDR3nt: TGTGCCAGCAGCTTCCGATGGAGCGGGGTCTATGAGCAGTTCTTC

abundance: .
j_gene: TRBJ2-1
d_gene: .
v_gene: TRBV9
CDR3aa: CASSGTTGAVGNEQFF
CDR3nt: TGTGCCAGCAGCGGAACGACAGGAGCAGTTGGGAATGAGCAGTTCTTC

abundance: .
j_gene: TRBJ2-7
d_gene: .
v_gene: TRBV27
CDR3aa: CASSARSSGDYEQYF
CDR3nt: TGTGCCAGCAGTGCCCGGAGTAGCGGAGACTACGAGCAGTACTTC

abundance: .
j_gene: TRBJ2-5
d_gene: .
v_gene: TRBV2
CDR3aa: CASIPLMGAETQYF
CDR3nt: TGTGCCAGCATCCCCCTCATGGGGGCGGAGACCCAGTACTTC

abundance: .
j_gene: TRBJ2-7
d_gene: TRBD2
v_gene: TRBV4-1
CDR3aa: CASSQGLAESSYEQYF
CDR3nt: TGCGCCAGCAGTCAGGGACTAGCGGAAAGCTCCTACGAGCAGTACTTC

abundance: .
j_gene: TRBJ1-2
d_gene: .
v_gene: TRBV7-8
CDR3aa: CASSPGAIYGYTF
CDR3nt: TGTGCCAGCAGCCCAGGGGCGATCTATGGCTACACCTTC

abundance: .
j_gene: TRBJ1-3
d_gene: .
v_gene: TRBV4-1
CDR3aa: CASSQTRSGNTIYF
CDR3nt: TGCGCCAGCAGCCAGACACGCTCTGGAAACACCATATATTTT

abundance: .
j_gene: TRBJ1-4
d_gene: TRBD1
v_gene: TRBV4-1
CDR3aa: CASSQDLRGRGEKLFF
CDR3nt: TGTGCCAGCAGCCAAGATCTTAGGGGGCGAGGTGAAAAACTGTTTTTT

abundance: .
j_gene: TRBJ2-3
d_gene: .
v_gene: TRBV12-5
CDR3aa: CASGLAGTDTQYF
CDR3nt: TGTGCTAGTGGGTTAGCGGGCACAGATACGCAGTATTTT

abundance: .
j_gene: TRBJ2-1
d_gene: .
v_gene: TRBV15
CDR3aa: CATSKRDKDWDEQFF
CDR3nt: TGTGCCACCAGTAAGAGGGACAAAGACTGGGATGAGCAGTTCTTC

abundance: few
j_gene: TRBJ2-3
d_gene: TRBD2
v_gene: TRBV6-4
CDR3aa: CASSVGTSGTDTQYF
CDR3nt: TGTGCCAGCAGTGTCGGGACTAGCGGCACAGATACGCAGTATTTT

abundance: .
j_gene: TRBJ1-1
d_gene: .
v_gene: TRBV29-1
CDR3aa: CSVAGGSTEAFF
CDR3nt: TGCAGCGTTGCGGGGGGGAGCACTGAAGCTTTCTTT

abundance: .
j_gene: TRBJ1-1
d_gene: TRBD1
v_gene: TRBV5-1
CDR3aa: CATSDRGMNTEAFF
CDR3nt: TGCGCCACCAGTGACAGGGGCATGAACACTGAAGCTTTCTTT

abundance: once
j_gene: TRBJ2-1
d_gene: .
v_gene: TRBV5-1
CDR3aa: CASSFPLGPLQSYNEQFF
CDR3nt: TGCGCCAGCAGTTTTCCCCTTGGCCCCCTCCAAAGCTACAATGAGCAGTTCTTC

abundance: .
j_gene: TRBJ1-5
d_gene: TRBD1
v_gene: TRBV6-4
CDR3aa: CASSRTGGRDQPQHF
CDR3nt: TGTGCCAGCAGTAGGACAGGGGGCAGAGATCAGCCCCAGCATTTT

abundance: .
j_gene: TRBJ2-7
d_gene: .
v_gene: TRBV11-3
CDR3aa: CASSLTAPGEQYF
CDR3nt: TGTGCCAGCAGCTTGACAGCTCCGGGCGAGCAGTACTTC

abundance: .
j_gene: TRBJ2-7
d_gene: TRBD2
v_gene: TRBV9
CDR3aa: CASSVEPGSGIREQYF
CDR3nt: TGTGCCAGCAGCGTAGAGCCGGGTAGCGGGATTCGCGAGCAGTACTTC

abundance: .
j_gene: TRBJ2-3
d_gene: TRBD2
v_gene: TRBV7-2
CDR3aa: CASSLAGTSGRTDTQYF
CDR3nt: TGTGCCAGCAGCTTAGCCGGGACTAGCGGGAGAACAGATACGCAGTATTTT

abundance: .
j_gene: TRBJ2-3
d_gene: .
v_gene: TRBV6-6
CDR3aa: CATTGSTDTQYF
CDR3nt: TGTGCCACTACAGGGTCCACAGATACGCAGTATTTT

abundance: few
j_gene: TRBJ1-1
d_gene: TRBD1
v_gene: TRBV6-5
CDR3aa: CASSSRQGGTEAFF
CDR3nt: TGTGCCAGCAGCTCCCGACAGGGTGGCACTGAAGCTTTCTTT

abundance: .
j_gene: TRBJ1-4
d_gene: TRBD1
v_gene: TRBV7-9
CDR3aa: CASSLDSGGGEKLFF
CDR3nt: TGTGCCAGCAGCTTAGACTCAGGGGGAGGAGAAAAACTGTTTTTT

abundance: .
j_gene: TRBJ2-7
d_gene: TRBD2
v_gene: TRBV5-1
CDR3aa: CASSFTSGRASYEQYF
CDR3nt: TGCGCCAGCAGCTTCACTAGCGGGAGGGCCTCCTACGAGCAGTACTTC

abundance: .
j_gene: TRBJ2-3
d_gene: .
v_gene: TRBV2
CDR3aa: CASSEQTADTQYF
CDR3nt: TGTGCCAGCAGTGAACAGACAGCAGATACGCAGTATTTT

abundance: .
j_gene: TRBJ1-1
d_gene: .
v_gene: TRBV9
CDR3aa: CASSMGGGNEAFF
CDR3nt: TGTGCCAGCAGCATGGGGGGGGGTAATGAAGCTTTCTTT

abundance: few
j_gene: TRBJ2-7
d_gene: .
v_gene: TRBV25-1
CDR3aa: CASSAPQGHVSYEQYF
CDR3nt: TGTGCCAGCAGTGCCCCTCAGGGACATGTCTCCTACGAGCAGTACTTC

abundance: .
j_gene: TRBJ1-1
d_gene: .
v_gene: TRBV7-9
CDR3aa: CSSTSFGGDTEAFF
CDR3nt: TGTTCCAGCACCTCCTTCGGGGGGGACACTGAAGCTTTCTTT

abundance: .
j_gene: TRBJ2-1
d_gene: .
v_gene: TRBV5-5
CDR3aa: CASSFPILMSSYNEQFF
CDR3nt: TGTGCCAGCAGCTTTCCCATCCTTATGAGCTCCTACAATGAGCAGTTCTTC

abundance: few
j_gene: TRBJ2-4
d_gene: TRBD1
v_gene: TRBV11-2
CDR3aa: CASSLGFGDRVGAKNIQYF
CDR3nt: TGTGCCAGCAGCTTAGGTTTCGGCGACAGGGTCGGGGCCAAAAACATTCAGTACTTC

abundance: .
j_gene: TRBJ2-1
d_gene: TRBD2
v_gene: TRBV27
CDR3aa: CASRTGTSGTSSYNEQFF
CDR3nt: TGTGCCAGCAGGACCGGGACTAGCGGGACAAGCTCCTACAATGAGCAGTTCTTC

abundance: .
j_gene: TRBJ2-1
d_gene: TRBD1
v_gene: TRBV5-4
CDR3aa: CASSLQGALRNEQFF
CDR3nt: TGTGCCAGCAGCTTACAGGGGGCACTTCGCAATGAGCAGTTCTTC

abundance: .
j_gene: TRBJ2-1
d_gene: .
v_gene: TRBV6-6
CDR3aa: CASSSDPIRDNEQFF
CDR3nt: TGTGCCAGCAGTTCCGACCCCATCCGGGACAATGAGCAGTTCTTC

abundance: .
j_gene: TRBJ1-1
d_gene: .
v_gene: TRBV27
CDR3aa: CASSFNTMNTEAFF
CDR3nt: TGTGCCAGCAGTTTTAATACAATGAACACTGAAGCTTTCTTT

abundance: .
j_gene: TRBJ2-2
d_gene: TRBD2
v_gene: TRBV18
CDR3aa: CASSSVAGGTNTGELFF
CDR3nt: TGTGCCAGCTCATCGGTAGCGGGAGGGACGAACACCGGGGAGCTGTTTTTT

abundance: .
j_gene: TRBJ1-3
d_gene: .
v_gene: TRBV6-6
CDR3aa: CASSSGLGNTIYF
CDR3nt: TGTGCCAGCAGTTCCGGACTGGGAAACACCATATATTTT

abundance: .
j_gene: TRBJ2-7
d_gene: TRBD1
v_gene: TRBV7-9
CDR3aa: CASSSPLSGRGPYEQYF
CDR3nt: TGTGCCAGCAGCTCCCCTCTGTCAGGCAGGGGGCCCTACGAGCAGTACTTC

abundance: .
j_gene: TRBJ2-3
d_gene: .
v_gene: TRBV5-4
CDR3aa: CASSLADFARDTQYF
CDR3nt: TGTGCCAGCAGCTTGGCGGACTTCGCCCGAGATACGCAGTATTTT

abundance: .
j_gene: TRBJ2-5
d_gene: .
v_gene: TRBV7-9
CDR3aa: CASRDGLGRETQYF
CDR3nt: TGTGCCAGCAGGGATGGGCTTGGTAGGGAGACCCAGTACTTC

abundance: .
j_gene: TRBJ2-3
d_gene: TRBD1
v_gene: TRBV27
CDR3aa: CASSFAGGDTQYF
CDR3nt: TGTGCCAGCAGTTTTGCAGGGGGAGATACGCAGTATTTT

abundance: .
j_gene: TRBJ2-5
d_gene: .
v_gene: TRBV7-3
CDR3aa: CASSLMQGSMETQYF
CDR3nt: TGTGCCAGCAGCTTAATGCAGGGTAGTATGGAGACCCAGTACTTC

abundance: .
j_gene: TRBJ2-5
d_gene: .
v_gene: TRBV6-5
CDR3aa: CASSYSGDGETQYF
CDR3nt: TGTGCCAGCAGTTACTCAGGGGATGGGGAGACCCAGTACTTC

abundance: .
j_gene: TRBJ2-7
d_gene: .
v_gene: TRBV14
CDR3aa: CASSQGPEGVGNEQYF
CDR3nt: TGTGCCAGCAGCCAAGGCCCTGAGGGGGTGGGAAACGAGCAGTACTTC

abundance: once
j_gene: TRBJ2-7
d_gene: .
v_gene: TRBV28
CDR3aa: CASSSPYEQYF
CDR3nt: TGTGCCAGCAGTTCCCCATACGAGCAGTACTTC

abundance: .
j_gene: TRBJ2-1
d_gene: TRBD2
v_gene: TRBV9
CDR3aa: CASSLKRGLSYNEQFF
CDR3nt: TGTGCCAGCAGTCTTAAGCGGGGACTGTCCTACAATGAGCAGTTCTTC

abundance: .
j_gene: TRBJ2-7
d_gene: .
v_gene: TRBV19
CDR3aa: CASSIGAEIPYEQYF
CDR3nt: TGTGCCAGTAGTATAGGGGCAGAGATTCCCTACGAGCAGTACTTC

abundance: .
j_gene: TRBJ2-5
d_gene: .
v_gene: TRBV7-6
CDR3aa: CASSPVRAGGETQYF
CDR3nt: TGTGCCAGCAGCCCCGTTCGTGCAGGGGGGGAGACCCAGTACTTC

abundance: once
j_gene: TRBJ2-3
d_gene: .
v_gene: TRBV14
CDR3aa: CASSPLRGSTDTQYF
CDR3nt: TGTGCCAGCAGCCCATTAAGAGGAAGCACAGATACGCAGTATTTT